The clone carrying this T cell receptor beta chain has just a few counts. What it binds is not known. This sample is part of a study of T-cell reconstitution after alpha-beta-depleted transplantation in children. The germline CDR1 and CDR2 sequences are DFQATT and SNEGSKA (reference sequence). The length of the CDR3 is 10 residues. V was pared by 4 bases and J by 6 bases, with 7 bases between. Study conclusions and caveats: The authors attributed T-cell counts and diversity one year after transplant mostly to newly produced T cells. After transplant, high TCRbeta diversity at day 60 in some patients arose from surviving recipient T cells and thymic progenitors. Several hundred rapidly expanded clones from non-depleted graft cells reportedly supplied alpha-beta T cells about two months post-transplant.

The authors prepared the TCRbeta library with unique molecular identifiers. In TCRdb, the PCR reads were re-called with MiXCR into one record per CDR3 protein. The data show about 610,000 distinct CDR3 sequences, with 27% seen just once and about a third held by the top ten. The TCR sequence derives from a boy less than two years old with Wiskott-Aldrich syndrome, due to receive a stem cell transplant. The sequenced sample was PBMCs, obtained before TCRalphabeta/CD19-depleted stem cell transplant. The genes are TRBV20-1 and TRBJ2-7, with D hard to call. The CDR3, as DNA: TGCAGTGCTATAGGGCGCGAGCAGTACTTC. It is translated as CSAIGREQYF.